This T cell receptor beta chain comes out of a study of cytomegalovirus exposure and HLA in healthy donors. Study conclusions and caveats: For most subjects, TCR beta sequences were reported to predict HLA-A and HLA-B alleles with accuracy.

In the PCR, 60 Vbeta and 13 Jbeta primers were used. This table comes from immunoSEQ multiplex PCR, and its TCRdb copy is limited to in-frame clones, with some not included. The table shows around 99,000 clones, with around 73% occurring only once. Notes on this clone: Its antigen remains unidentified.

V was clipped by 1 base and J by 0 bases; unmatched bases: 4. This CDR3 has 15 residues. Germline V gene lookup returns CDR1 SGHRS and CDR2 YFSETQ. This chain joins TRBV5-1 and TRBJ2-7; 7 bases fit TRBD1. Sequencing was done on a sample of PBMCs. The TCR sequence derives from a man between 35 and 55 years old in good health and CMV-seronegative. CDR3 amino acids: CASSLLTGSSYEQYF. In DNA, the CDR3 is TGCGCCAGCAGCTTGTTGACAGGGAGCTCCTACGAGCAGTACTTC.